The 14 T cell receptor beta chains below were found in one sample sequenced in a study of T cells of healthy individuals. TCRdb redid the calling of the 5' RACE reads with MiXCR, one entry per CDR3 protein. Here the sample spans around 98,000 distinct CDR3 sequences, approximately 15% being singletons. These receptors all stem from a human donor in good health.

The chain employs TRBV6-5 and TRBJ1-5; 8 bases fit TRBD1. The CDR3 consists of 16 residues. V was pared by 6 bases and J by 2 bases, with 9 bases of the junction left unmatched. CDR1 is MNHEY and CDR2 is SVGAGI in the germline V gene. The CDR3: CASSRQGPGGNQPQHF. The CDR3 DNA is TGTGCCAGCAGCAGACAGGGGCCGGGTGGCAATCAGCCCCAGCATTTT.

This clonotype showed up just a few times. This rearrangement joins TRBV5-1 to TRBJ1-2, with D unresolved. The germline gives CDR1 SGHRS, CDR2 YFSETQ. V was trimmed by 0 bases and J by 7 bases, leaving 13 bases between them. The CDR3 consists of 14 residues. The CDR3 loop is CASSLDSVGVGYTF. CDR3 in DNA: TGCGCCAGCAGCTTGGACAGTGTTGGAGTTGGCTACACCTTC.

J is TRBJ2-3 and V is TRBV6-5, with a weak D call TRBD1 (5 bases). The CDR3 spans 16 residues. The V gene lost 0 bases and the J gene lost 9 bases, with 19 bases spanning the gap. CDR1 and CDR2 (germline): MNHEY, SVGAGI. CDR3 DNA: TGTGCCAGCAGTTACTCGAGTTGGGGCCCCCAGGGAACGCAGTATTTT. Encoded protein: CASSYSSWGPQGTQYF.

V usage is TRBV29-1 and J usage is TRBJ2-3; 8 nucleotides line up with TRBD2. Trimming at V came to 4 bases and at J to 1 base, leaving 1 base not matched to a gene. Looked up from germline, CDR1 is SQVTM and CDR2 is ANQGSEA. CDR3 length: 13 residues. The CDR3 region is CSVVSGGTDTQYF. As DNA, the CDR3 is TGCAGCGTTGTTAGCGGGGGCACAGATACGCAGTATTTT.

The J gene is TRBJ2-1, the V gene TRBV7-2, with TRBD2 identical over 7 bases. The CDR3 runs 16 residues. Germline CDR1 is SGHTA and CDR2 is FQGNSA. After removal of 1 base from V and 4 bases from J, the junction contained 7 bases not matched to a gene. For the CDR3, the DNA is TGTGCCAGCAGCTTAGTTCCGGGTAGCGGGTACAATGAGCAGTTCTTC. Its protein product is CASSLVPGSGYNEQFF.

This clonotype appeared many times. One junction end does not reproduce the germline sequence, and a read error may be involved. V is TRBV20-1 and J is TRBJ2-7; 8 bases agree with TRBD2. The germline V gene has CDR1 DFQATT and CDR2 SNEGSKA (reference sequence). The CDR3 sequence is 12 residues long. CDR3 DNA: TGCAGTGCTAGAGATCTAGGGACTAGGGCCATTTTC. Its translation: CSARDLGTRAIF.

This clonotype appeared a few times. V usage is TRBV30 and J usage is TRBJ2-1; TRBD2 matches 13 bases. V lost 0 bases, J lost 4 bases, and 3 bases stayed unmatched. The CDR3 has 16 amino acids. CDR1 GTSNPN and CDR2 SVGIG come from the germline V gene (reference sequence). The CDR3 sequence is CAWSVPGLAGYNEQFF. DNA of the CDR3: TGTGCCTGGAGTGTGCCGGGACTAGCGGGGTACAATGAGCAGTTCTTC.

The chain combines TRBV6-6 with TRBJ1-6; perhaps TRBD1 as D (5 bases). Germline lookup yields CDR1 MNHNY and CDR2 SVGAGI (reference sequence). This CDR3 contains 13 residues. V lost 0 bases, J lost 8 bases, and 5 bases lay in between. The CDR3: CASSYSGDSPLHF. CDR3 coding DNA: TGTGCCAGCAGTTACTCAGGGGATTCACCCCTCCACTTT.

There are many counts of this clonotype. CDR3 region: CASSLKIVGQPQHF. Here the CDR3 DNA reads TGTGCCAGCAGCCTAAAGATAGTCGGTCAGCCCCAGCATTTT. This chain connects TRBV7-2 to TRBJ1-5; D not resolved. The length of the CDR3 is 14 residues. Germline V gene sequence: CDR1 SGHTA, CDR2 FQGNSA. The germline V and J ends were trimmed by 5 bases and 6 bases, with 14 bases remaining between them. The entire variable domain, with the rest obtained from reference TRBV7-2 and TRBJ1-5, is as follows: GAGVSQSPSNKVTEKGKDVELRCDPISGHTALYWYRQSLGQGLEFLIYFQGNSAPDKSGLPSDRFSAERTGGSVSTLTIQRTQQEDSAVYLCASSLKIVGQPQHFGDGTRLSIL.

This clonotype was seen repeatedly, ten times or more. The J gene is TRBJ1-5, the V gene TRBV2, with D uncertain. V gave up 8 bases and J gave up 1 base, with 9 bases separating them. There are 13 residues in the CDR3. Germline V gene sequence: CDR1 SNHLY, CDR2 FYNNEI. The CDR3 sequence is CASGVMSNQPQHF. In DNA form, the CDR3 reads TGTGCCAGCGGGGTAATGAGCAATCAGCCCCAGCATTTT.

This clonotype was counted only a few times. The V gene is TRBV20-1, the J gene TRBJ2-7; D could derive from TRBD1 or TRBD2 (5 bases each). In germline, CDR1 is DFQATT, CDR2 SNEGSKA (reference sequence). The length of the CDR3 is 15 residues. V was cut by 0 bases and J by 3 bases, with 15 bases left in between. As DNA, the CDR3 is TGCAGTGCTAGAGATCCGGGACGGATAGTCTACGAGCAGTACTTC. Protein product: CSARDPGRIVYEQYF.

In its sample, this clonotype was seen a few times. V is TRBV6-5 and J is TRBJ2-2; D remains unclear. The germline V gene has CDR1 MNHEY and CDR2 SVGAGI. V shed 6 bases and J shed 2 bases, with 19 bases lying between them. The CDR3 length is 17 residues. This CDR3 reads CASRAHGSGINTGELFF. CDR3 bases: TGTGCCAGCAGAGCCCACGGGTCGGGTATAAACACCGGGGAGCTGTTTTTT.

J is TRBJ1-4 and V is TRBV7-2; D is possibly TRBD1 (5 bases). Germline assignment: CDR1 SGHTA and CDR2 FQGNSA. This CDR3 contains 15 residues. V was shortened by 4 bases and J by 4 bases, with 13 bases between the two germline ends. The CDR3 protein is CASSSHWGDNEKLFF. Written as DNA, the CDR3 is TGTGCCAGCAGCTCACACTGGGGGGATAATGAAAAACTGTTTTTT.

This clonotype occurred a few times. The chain links TRBV6-5 to TRBJ1-2; a possible D gene is TRBD1 (5 bases). CDR1 MNHEY and CDR2 SVGAGI come from the germline V gene. Trimming removed 6 bases at V and 4 bases at J, with 15 bases between. The CDR3 is made up of 14 amino acids. Here the CDR3 reads CASRDPLGTYGYTF. The CDR3 DNA reads as TGTGCCAGCAGAGACCCCCTTGGGACCTATGGCTACACCTTC.